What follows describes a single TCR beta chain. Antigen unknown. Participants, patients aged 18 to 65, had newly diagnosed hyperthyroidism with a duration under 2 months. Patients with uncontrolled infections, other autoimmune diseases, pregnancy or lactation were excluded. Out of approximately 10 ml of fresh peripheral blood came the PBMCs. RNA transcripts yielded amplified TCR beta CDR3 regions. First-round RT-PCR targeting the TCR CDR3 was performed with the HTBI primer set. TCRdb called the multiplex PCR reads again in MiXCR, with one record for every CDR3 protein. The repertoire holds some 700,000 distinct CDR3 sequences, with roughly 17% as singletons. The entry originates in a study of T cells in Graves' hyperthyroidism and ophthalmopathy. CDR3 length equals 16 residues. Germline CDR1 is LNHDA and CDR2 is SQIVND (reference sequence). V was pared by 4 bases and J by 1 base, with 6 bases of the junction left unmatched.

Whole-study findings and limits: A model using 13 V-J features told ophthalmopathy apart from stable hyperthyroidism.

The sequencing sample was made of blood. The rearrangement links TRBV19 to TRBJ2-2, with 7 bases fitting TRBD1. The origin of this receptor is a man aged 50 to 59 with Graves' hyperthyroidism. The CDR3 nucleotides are TGTGCCAGTAGTAAAATTGGACAGGTGAACACCGGGGAGCTGTTTTTT. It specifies CASSKIGQVNTGELFF.